A selection of T cell receptor beta chains follows, all from one sample in a study of CD8 T cells in ankylosing spondylitis. Each CDR3 protein is one row after TCRdb ran MiXCR on the 5' RACE reads. The repertoire holds hundreds of thousands of distinct CDR3 sequences, about 10% seen once, with less than 0.65% in the top ten. Source material: blood, either unsorted or a sorted T cell fraction (not recorded which). The receptors come from a male donor with ankylosing spondylitis. CDR3s include the opening cysteine and the closing phenylalanine or tryptophan. The order of the fields is D gene, CDR3 length, V gene, clone size, J gene, CDR3 DNA, CDR3 protein. A D gene is named only where the DNA matches it firmly. Some rows have no size entry. The others give once, few or many, or a class for an expanded clone.

d_call: NA; cdr3_length: 12; v_call: TRBV2; clone_size: NA; j_call: TRBJ1-1; cdr3_nt: TGTGCCAGCAGTGTGGAGTGGACTGAAGCTTTCTTT; cdr3_aa: CASSVEWTEAFF
d_call: NA; cdr3_length: 13; v_call: TRBV7-3; clone_size: many; j_call: TRBJ1-1; cdr3_nt: TGTGCCAGCAGTTCGACAGGATACACTGAAGCTTTCTTT; cdr3_aa: CASSSTGYTEAFF
d_call: NA; cdr3_length: 15; v_call: TRBV24-1; clone_size: few; j_call: TRBJ2-5; cdr3_nt: TGTGCCACCAGTGAGCGGGGCGGTTACCAAGAGACCCAGTACTTC; cdr3_aa: CATSERGGYQETQYF
d_call: NA; cdr3_length: 12; v_call: TRBV6-2/TRBV6-3; clone_size: few; j_call: TRBJ2-5; cdr3_nt: TGTGCCAGCAGGGATAGCGTGGAGACCCAGTACTTC; cdr3_aa: CASRDSVETQYF
d_call: TRBD2; cdr3_length: 14; v_call: TRBV28; clone_size: few; j_call: TRBJ2-2; cdr3_nt: TGTGCCAGCAGAGGGGAGGGAAACACCGGGGAGCTGTTTTTT; cdr3_aa: CASRGEGNTGELFF
d_call: NA; cdr3_length: 13; v_call: TRBV5-6; clone_size: many; j_call: TRBJ2-7; cdr3_nt: TGTGCCAGCAGCCCGCGTAGGACCTACGAGCAGTACTTC; cdr3_aa: CASSPRRTYEQYF
d_call: NA; cdr3_length: 15; v_call: TRBV12-3/TRBV12-4; clone_size: NA; j_call: TRBJ2-7; cdr3_nt: TGTGCCAGCAGTTTCAGGGGGAGGGTATCCTACGAGCAGTACTTC; cdr3_aa: CASSFRGRVSYEQYF
d_call: NA; cdr3_length: 14; v_call: TRBV29-1; clone_size: few; j_call: TRBJ1-4; cdr3_nt: TGCAGTGGGGGAGGGATCGGGTCTAATGAAAAACTGTTTTTT; cdr3_aa: CSGGGIGSNEKLFF
d_call: NA; cdr3_length: 10; v_call: TRBV6-5; clone_size: few; j_call: TRBJ2-7; cdr3_nt: TGTGCCAGTTCCCTGAGAGGGCAGTACTTC; cdr3_aa: CASSLRGQYF
d_call: TRBD2; cdr3_length: 16; v_call: TRBV20-1; clone_size: NA; j_call: TRBJ2-1; cdr3_nt: TGCAGTGCTAGAGATTCTCGGACTAGCGACGGGTATGAGCAGTTCTTC; cdr3_aa: CSARDSRTSDGYEQFF
d_call: NA; cdr3_length: 11; v_call: TRBV20-1; clone_size: many; j_call: TRBJ2-3; cdr3_nt: TGCAGTGCTGCGGACAGAAATACGCAGTATTTT; cdr3_aa: CSAADRNTQYF
d_call: NA; cdr3_length: 13; v_call: TRBV15; clone_size: NA; j_call: TRBJ1-1; cdr3_nt: TGTGCCACCAGCAGGACAGTGAACACTGAAGCTTTCTTT; cdr3_aa: CATSRTVNTEAFF
d_call: NA; cdr3_length: 13; v_call: TRBV5-6; clone_size: many; j_call: TRBJ2-1; cdr3_nt: TGTGCCAGCAGCTTGTGGCGGGGCAATGAGCAGTTCTTC; cdr3_aa: CASSLWRGNEQFF
d_call: TRBD1; cdr3_length: 13; v_call: TRBV29-1; clone_size: few; j_call: TRBJ1-2; cdr3_nt: TGCAGCGCCGTGGACAGGGAAGGATATGGCTACACCTTC; cdr3_aa: CSAVDREGYGYTF
d_call: NA; cdr3_length: 16; v_call: TRBV11-2; clone_size: NA; j_call: TRBJ2-3; cdr3_nt: TGTGCCAGCAGCTTGGAAAAGCCCGGTAGCACAGATACGCAGTATTTT; cdr3_aa: CASSLEKPGSTDTQYF
d_call: TRBD2; cdr3_length: 15; v_call: TRBV29-1; clone_size: many; j_call: TRBJ2-3; cdr3_nt: TGCAGCGTGCCTGTCGCTAGCGGGATCACAGATACGCAGTATTTT; cdr3_aa: CSVPVASGITDTQYF
d_call: TRBD2; cdr3_length: 15; v_call: TRBV5-6; clone_size: NA; j_call: TRBJ2-5; cdr3_nt: TGTGCCAGCACCCTACTAGCGGGGGGGCCAGAGACCCAGTACTTC; cdr3_aa: CASTLLAGGPETQYF
d_call: NA; cdr3_length: 15; v_call: TRBV6-1; clone_size: NA; j_call: TRBJ2-1; cdr3_nt: TGTGCCAGCAGTACCGGGAGTAGCTCCTACAATGAGCAGTTCTTC; cdr3_aa: CASSTGSSSYNEQFF
d_call: NA; cdr3_length: 15; v_call: TRBV7-2; clone_size: NA; j_call: TRBJ1-2; cdr3_nt: TGTGCCAGCAGTCAGAGTCAGGGTTTGCGCTATGGCTACACCTTC; cdr3_aa: CASSQSQGLRYGYTF
d_call: NA; cdr3_length: 13; v_call: TRBV5-5; clone_size: few; j_call: TRBJ1-2; cdr3_nt: TGTGCCAGCAGCCCCTCCCCCGGAGTCGGCTACACCTTC; cdr3_aa: CASSPSPGVGYTF
d_call: NA; cdr3_length: 13; v_call: TRBV15; clone_size: many; j_call: TRBJ2-1; cdr3_nt: TGTGCCACCAGCTCTCGACGGGACAATGAGCAGTTCTTC; cdr3_aa: CATSSRRDNEQFF
d_call: NA; cdr3_length: 13; v_call: TRBV6-1; clone_size: NA; j_call: TRBJ1-1; cdr3_nt: TGTGCCAGCAGACGCACCTCGGGGCGTGAAGCTTTCTTT; cdr3_aa: CASRRTSGREAFF
d_call: NA; cdr3_length: 13; v_call: TRBV29-1; clone_size: few; j_call: TRBJ1-4; cdr3_nt: TGCAGCGTTGAAGTTCAGGGGTATGAAAAACTGTTTTTT; cdr3_aa: CSVEVQGYEKLFF
d_call: TRBD1; cdr3_length: 13; v_call: TRBV10-3; clone_size: few; j_call: TRBJ1-2; cdr3_nt: TGTGCCATCAGTGAGGCAGACAGGGATGGCTACACCTTC; cdr3_aa: CAISEADRDGYTF
d_call: NA; cdr3_length: 14; v_call: TRBV28; clone_size: many; j_call: TRBJ2-7; cdr3_nt: TGTGCCAGCAGTTTACTCAGGGGTCTCTACGAGCAGTACTTC; cdr3_aa: CASSLLRGLYEQYF
d_call: NA; cdr3_length: 14; v_call: TRBV28; clone_size: few; j_call: TRBJ2-5; cdr3_nt: TGTGCCAGCAGGATCAGGGATGACCAAGAGACCCAGTACTTC; cdr3_aa: CASRIRDDQETQYF
d_call: NA; cdr3_length: 11; v_call: TRBV20-1; clone_size: NA; j_call: TRBJ2-4; cdr3_nt: TGCAGTGCTAATTTCTTAAACATTCAGTACTTC; cdr3_aa: CSANFLNIQYF
d_call: NA; cdr3_length: 16; v_call: TRBV5-5; clone_size: few; j_call: TRBJ2-7; cdr3_nt: TGTGCCAGCAGCTTGGCAGGCGGCCGCCACTCCCACGAGCAGTACTTC; cdr3_aa: CASSLAGGRHSHEQYF
d_call: TRBD1; cdr3_length: 15; v_call: TRBV20-1; clone_size: few; j_call: TRBJ1-2; cdr3_nt: TGCAGTGCTAGAGACGCGACAGGGGGCTATGATGGCTACACCTTC; cdr3_aa: CSARDATGGYDGYTF
d_call: NA; cdr3_length: 15; v_call: TRBV20-1; clone_size: few; j_call: TRBJ2-7; cdr3_nt: TGCAGTGCTAGAGGCCCCGGAGAGCGGGCCTACGAGCAGTACTTC; cdr3_aa: CSARGPGERAYEQYF
d_call: NA; cdr3_length: 12; v_call: TRBV6-6; clone_size: few; j_call: TRBJ2-3; cdr3_nt: TGTGCCAGCAGTTACGAGGGGGACACGCAGTATTTT; cdr3_aa: CASSYEGDTQYF
d_call: TRBD1; cdr3_length: 15; v_call: TRBV7-2; clone_size: NA; j_call: TRBJ2-7; cdr3_nt: TGTGCCAGCAGCAAGACCGGGACAGGGGGTCGGGAGCAGTACTTC; cdr3_aa: CASSKTGTGGREQYF
d_call: NA; cdr3_length: 13; v_call: TRBV20-1; clone_size: NA; j_call: TRBJ2-5; cdr3_nt: TGCAGTGCTGGCAGGGTAATTCAAGAGACCCAGTACTTC; cdr3_aa: CSAGRVIQETQYF
d_call: NA; cdr3_length: 16; v_call: TRBV20-1; clone_size: NA; j_call: TRBJ1-4; cdr3_nt: TGCAGTGCTAGAGACTCGGGGGGCTCCCTTAAGGAAAAACTGTTTTTT; cdr3_aa: CSARDSGGSLKEKLFF
d_call: NA; cdr3_length: 17; v_call: TRBV5-1; clone_size: few; j_call: TRBJ1-1; cdr3_nt: TGCGCCAGCAGCAGGCGTGATTGGTTGAGGGCTGGCACTGAAGCTTTCTTT; cdr3_aa: CASSRRDWLRAGTEAFF
d_call: TRBD1; cdr3_length: 13; v_call: TRBV12-3/TRBV12-4; clone_size: many; j_call: TRBJ2-5; cdr3_nt: TGTGCCAGCAGTCTGACAGGGGGCGAGACCCAGTACTTC; cdr3_aa: CASSLTGGETQYF
d_call: NA; cdr3_length: 14; v_call: TRBV20-1; clone_size: few; j_call: TRBJ1-5; cdr3_nt: TGCAGTGCTAGGGGAGCGTATAGCAATCAGCCCCAGCATTTT; cdr3_aa: CSARGAYSNQPQHF
d_call: NA; cdr3_length: 14; v_call: TRBV20-1; clone_size: few; j_call: TRBJ1-4; cdr3_nt: TGCAGTGCCCTAACCAGTGGAAGGGGTGAAAAACTGTTTTTT; cdr3_aa: CSALTSGRGEKLFF
d_call: TRBD2; cdr3_length: 15; v_call: TRBV27; clone_size: NA; j_call: TRBJ2-1; cdr3_nt: TGTGCCAGCAGTAGAAAAGCGGGAGCATTCAATGAGCAGTTCTTC; cdr3_aa: CASSRKAGAFNEQFF
d_call: NA; cdr3_length: 15; v_call: TRBV4-3; clone_size: few; j_call: TRBJ2-5; cdr3_nt: TGCGCCAGCAGCCAAGTAAATGGGGGGCAAGAGACCCAGTACTTC; cdr3_aa: CASSQVNGGQETQYF
d_call: TRBD1; cdr3_length: 12; v_call: TRBV6-6; clone_size: few; j_call: TRBJ1-2; cdr3_nt: TGTGCCAGCAGAGATCGGACAGGTGGCTACACCTTC; cdr3_aa: CASRDRTGGYTF
d_call: NA; cdr3_length: 13; v_call: TRBV20-1; clone_size: few; j_call: TRBJ2-7; cdr3_nt: TGCAGTGCTAGGGGCGGGTTCTCCTACGAGCAGTACTTC; cdr3_aa: CSARGGFSYEQYF
d_call: TRBD2; cdr3_length: 15; v_call: TRBV20-1; clone_size: few; j_call: TRBJ2-3; cdr3_nt: TGCAGTGCTAGAGATCTGGGACGGGGGGCAGATACGCAGTATTTT; cdr3_aa: CSARDLGRGADTQYF
d_call: NA; cdr3_length: 13; v_call: TRBV6-2/TRBV6-3; clone_size: NA; j_call: TRBJ2-2; cdr3_nt: TGTGCCAGCAGTTGGGGGGCTTTGGGGGAGCTGTTTTTT; cdr3_aa: CASSWGALGELFF
d_call: NA; cdr3_length: 14; v_call: TRBV5-1; clone_size: few; j_call: TRBJ1-1; cdr3_nt: TGCGCCAGCGCAACTGACGGGCTGAACACTGAAGCTTTCTTT; cdr3_aa: CASATDGLNTEAFF
d_call: NA; cdr3_length: 15; v_call: TRBV20-1; clone_size: many; j_call: TRBJ2-3; cdr3_nt: TGCAGTGCTAGTGTCCCGGGAGAAAGCACAGATACGCAGTATTTT; cdr3_aa: CSASVPGESTDTQYF
d_call: NA; cdr3_length: 15; v_call: TRBV28; clone_size: NA; j_call: TRBJ2-3; cdr3_nt: TGTGCCAGCAGTCCTGATATATATAGCACAGATACGCAGTATTTT; cdr3_aa: CASSPDIYSTDTQYF
d_call: TRBD2; cdr3_length: 17; v_call: TRBV4-2; clone_size: NA; j_call: TRBJ2-1; cdr3_nt: TGTGCCAGCAGCCAAGTTAAGGGGACTAGCGGGAGACTTGAACAGTTCTTC; cdr3_aa: CASSQVKGTSGRLEQFF
d_call: NA; cdr3_length: 13; v_call: TRBV6-5; clone_size: NA; j_call: TRBJ1-4; cdr3_nt: TGTGCCAGCAGTTATCGCTTTAATGAAAAACTGTTTTTT; cdr3_aa: CASSYRFNEKLFF
d_call: NA; cdr3_length: 13; v_call: TRBV7-9; clone_size: many; j_call: TRBJ1-3; cdr3_nt: TGTGCCAGCAGCTTATTCGCTGGAAACACCATATATTTT; cdr3_aa: CASSLFAGNTIYF
d_call: TRBD1; cdr3_length: 16; v_call: TRBV5-1; clone_size: few; j_call: TRBJ2-1; cdr3_nt: TGCGCCAGCATCCTCGGACAGGGGGCAGCCTACAATGAGCAGTTCTTC; cdr3_aa: CASILGQGAAYNEQFF
d_call: NA; cdr3_length: 17; v_call: TRBV21-1; clone_size: NA; j_call: TRBJ2-7; cdr3_nt: TGTGCCAGCAGCAAAGAACTAGGACAGGGGTTCTCCTACGAGCAGTACTTC; cdr3_aa: CASSKELGQGFSYEQYF
d_call: NA; cdr3_length: 14; v_call: TRBV20-1; clone_size: NA; j_call: TRBJ1-4; cdr3_nt: TGCAGTGCCCCGAGGGCTCCAACTAATGAAAAACTGTTTTTT; cdr3_aa: CSAPRAPTNEKLFF
d_call: NA; cdr3_length: 16; v_call: TRBV24-1; clone_size: NA; j_call: TRBJ2-2; cdr3_nt: TGTGCCACCAGTGATTTAGACGCAGCGAACACCGGGGAGCTGTTTTTT; cdr3_aa: CATSDLDAANTGELFF